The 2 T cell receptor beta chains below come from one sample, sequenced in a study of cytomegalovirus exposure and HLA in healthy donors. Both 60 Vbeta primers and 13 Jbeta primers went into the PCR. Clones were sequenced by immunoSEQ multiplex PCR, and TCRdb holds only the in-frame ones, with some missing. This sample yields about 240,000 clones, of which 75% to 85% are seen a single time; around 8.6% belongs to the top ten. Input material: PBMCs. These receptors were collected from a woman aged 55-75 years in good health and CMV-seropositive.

DNA for the CDR3: TGCGCCAGCGGACAGGGAATAGGCACTGAAGCTTTCTTT. Protein sequence: CASGQGIGTEAFF. The J gene is TRBJ1-1, the V gene TRBV5-1; 8 bases agree with TRBD1. Germline CDR1 is SGHRS and CDR2 is YFSETQ. With V trimmed by 7 bases and J by 4 bases, 6 bases remained unmatched. The CDR3 sequence is 13 residues long.

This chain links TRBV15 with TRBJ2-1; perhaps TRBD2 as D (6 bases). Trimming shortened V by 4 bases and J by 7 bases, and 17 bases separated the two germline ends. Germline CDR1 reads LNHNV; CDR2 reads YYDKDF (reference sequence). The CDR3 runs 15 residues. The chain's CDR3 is CATSTRDSRANEQFF. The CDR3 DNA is TGTGCCACCAGCACCCGGGACTCAAGGGCGAATGAGCAGTTCTTC.